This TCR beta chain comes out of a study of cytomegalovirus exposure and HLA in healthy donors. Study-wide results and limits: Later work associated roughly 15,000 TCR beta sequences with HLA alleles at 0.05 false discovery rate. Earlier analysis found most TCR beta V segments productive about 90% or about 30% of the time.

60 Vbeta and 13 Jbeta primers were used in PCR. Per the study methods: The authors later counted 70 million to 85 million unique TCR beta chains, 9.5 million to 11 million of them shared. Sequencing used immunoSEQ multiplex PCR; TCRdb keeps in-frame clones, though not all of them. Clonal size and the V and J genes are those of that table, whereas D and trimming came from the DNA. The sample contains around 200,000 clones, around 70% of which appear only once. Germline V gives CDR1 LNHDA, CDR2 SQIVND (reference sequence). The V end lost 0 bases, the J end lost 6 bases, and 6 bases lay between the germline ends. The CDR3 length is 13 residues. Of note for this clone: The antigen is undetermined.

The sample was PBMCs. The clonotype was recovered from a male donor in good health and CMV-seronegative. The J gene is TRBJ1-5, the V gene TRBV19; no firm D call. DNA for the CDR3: TGTGCCAGTAGTATAGACGGCGGTCAGCCCCAGCATTTT. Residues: CASSIDGGQPQHF.